These T cell receptor beta chains were read from a single sample in a study of T cell responses to AZD1222 COVID-19 vaccine. Assay: immunoSEQ multiplex PCR; the TCRdb copy retains only in-frame clones and omits some. The repertoire has under 85,000 clones, around 90% of them found once; the top ten carry roughly 24%. Sequenced material: peripheral blood, taken on day 0 of AZD1222 vaccination. The receptor set was obtained from an adult in good health. Each CDR3 is given with its conserved first and last residue. Fields, in order: J gene, V gene, CDR3 length, CDR3 protein.

j_gene: TRBJ2-2; v_gene: TRBV11-2; len: 14; CDR3aa: CASSFGTGTGELFF
j_gene: TRBJ1-5; v_gene: TRBV12-5; len: 17; CDR3aa: CATVNRYDSESNQPQHF
j_gene: TRBJ1-2; v_gene: TRBV7-2; len: 15; CDR3aa: CASSFRQGQRFGYTF
j_gene: TRBJ1-1; v_gene: TRBV12-3/TRBV12-4; len: 12; CDR3aa: CASSFKRWEAFF
j_gene: TRBJ1-6; v_gene: TRBV6-5; len: 14; CDR3aa: CASRRNSYNSPLHF
j_gene: TRBJ1-5; v_gene: TRBV19; len: 14; CDR3aa: CASSLTNLGQPQHF
j_gene: TRBJ1-2; v_gene: TRBV19; len: 17; CDR3aa: CASSIDRGQGAGNGYTF
j_gene: TRBJ2-2; v_gene: TRBV19; len: 15; CDR3aa: CASRLAGGNTGELFF
j_gene: TRBJ1-3; v_gene: TRBV2; len: 12; CDR3aa: CASESLPDTIYF
j_gene: TRBJ1-5; v_gene: TRBV28; len: 14; CDR3aa: CASSLGTGFQPQHF
j_gene: TRBJ1-1; v_gene: TRBV14; len: 15; CDR3aa: CASSHSSVRNTEAFF
j_gene: TRBJ1-1; v_gene: TRBV19; len: 15; CDR3aa: CASSRGTGGFTEAFF
j_gene: TRBJ2-1; v_gene: TRBV9; len: 15; CDR3aa: CASSLAGSSYNEQFF
j_gene: TRBJ2-1; v_gene: TRBV5-5; len: 15; CDR3aa: CASSLEVSGRGEQFF
j_gene: TRBJ2-3; v_gene: TRBV18; len: 15; CDR3aa: CASSRAAGAPDTQYF
j_gene: TRBJ1-1; v_gene: TRBV5-1; len: 13; CDR3aa: CASSFGQGTEAFF
j_gene: TRBJ1-5; v_gene: TRBV19; len: 13; CDR3aa: CASPGPPRPPQHF
j_gene: TRBJ1-4; v_gene: TRBV7-9; len: 13; CDR3aa: CASGGQLNEKLFF
j_gene: TRBJ2-7; v_gene: TRBV12-5; len: 14; CDR3aa: CASGGDATRWEQYF
j_gene: TRBJ2-7; v_gene: TRBV29-1; len: 14; CDR3aa: CSVEASGSPNEQYF
j_gene: TRBJ2-2; v_gene: TRBV19; len: 14; CDR3aa: CASSISRNTGELFF
j_gene: TRBJ2-7; v_gene: TRBV6-1; len: 14; CDR3aa: CASSDRGSSYEQYF
j_gene: TRBJ2-2; v_gene: TRBV14; len: 13; CDR3aa: CASSQGATGELFF
j_gene: TRBJ1-2; v_gene: TRBV29-1; len: 12; CDR3aa: CSVGPFNYGYTF
j_gene: TRBJ1-5; v_gene: TRBV28; len: 14; CDR3aa: CASSNGGGRQPQHF
j_gene: TRBJ2-7; v_gene: TRBV7-8; len: 14; CDR3aa: CASSLGVRENEQYF
j_gene: TRBJ1-1; v_gene: TRBV4-1; len: 14; CDR3aa: CASSQPDRNTEAFF
j_gene: TRBJ2-4; v_gene: TRBV6-2/TRBV6-3; len: 13; CDR3aa: CASSYWTENIQYF
j_gene: TRBJ1-2; v_gene: TRBV18; len: 13; CDR3aa: CASSPDGDYGYTF
j_gene: TRBJ1-1; v_gene: TRBV9; len: 14; CDR3aa: CASQRGQGNTEAFF
j_gene: TRBJ2-3; v_gene: TRBV21-1; len: 19; CDR3aa: CASSKRRGRLGDYTDTQYF
j_gene: TRBJ1-1; v_gene: TRBV10-3; len: 14; CDR3aa: CAISVDRGNTEAFF
j_gene: TRBJ2-5; v_gene: TRBV7-9; len: 16; CDR3aa: CASSPTPGQGAETQYF
j_gene: TRBJ2-2; v_gene: TRBV4-2; len: 15; CDR3aa: CASSQGSTNTGELFF
j_gene: TRBJ2-3; v_gene: TRBV7-2; len: 12; CDR3aa: CASSLRSDTQYF
j_gene: TRBJ1-2; v_gene: TRBV6-1; len: 16; CDR3aa: CASSEAGWQGGYGYTF
j_gene: TRBJ1-1; v_gene: TRBV18; len: 15; CDR3aa: CASSLDRVRNTEAFF
j_gene: TRBJ1-2; v_gene: TRBV2; len: 13; CDR3aa: CAPRGLANYGYTF
j_gene: TRBJ1-5; v_gene: TRBV7-2; len: 14; CDR3aa: CASSSPPGVGPQHF
j_gene: TRBJ1-3; v_gene: TRBV5-1; len: 14; CDR3aa: CASSPGGSGNTIYF
j_gene: TRBJ2-3; v_gene: TRBV4-1; len: 15; CDR3aa: CASSQEGTGTDTQYF
j_gene: TRBJ1-2; v_gene: TRBV11-2; len: 15; CDR3aa: CASSLDWTGEDGYTF
j_gene: TRBJ2-1; v_gene: TRBV7-9; len: 12; CDR3aa: CASSTPRGEQFF